What follows are 30 T cell receptor beta chains derived from one specimen sequenced in a study of follicular helper T cells after annual influenza vaccination. Generated by immunoSEQ multiplex PCR, the TCRdb table keeps only in-frame clones and is missing some. Here the sample spans 650 to 950 clones, roughly 70% being singletons. The sample's time point: 2015-2016 season, 7 days after influenza vaccination. The material sequenced was CXCR5+ CD38+ circulating T follicular helper cells from blood, taken 7 days after influenza vaccination. The sample's subset: circulating Tfh, non-naive CD4+CXCR5+PD-1+ (ICOS+CD38+ or ICOS-CD38-). The receptors originated from an adult who received the influenza vaccine.

This chain links TRBV6-1 with TRBJ1-5, with D uncertain. This CDR3 contains 12 residues. V lost 2 bases, J lost 6 bases, and 5 bases lay in between. Looked up from germline, CDR1 is MNHNS and CDR2 is SASEGT. CDR3 amino acids: CASSEKGQPQHF. In DNA, the CDR3 is TGTGCCAGCAGTGAAAAAGGTCAGCCCCAGCATTTT.

This clone showed up just a few times. The J gene is TRBJ1-1, the V gene TRBV4-1; D uncertain. From germline, CDR1 is MGHRA and CDR2 YSYEKL. The CDR3 contains 13 residues. The V gene lost 4 bases and the J gene lost 1 base, with 7 bases spanning the gap. The CDR3 DNA follows: TGCGCCAGCAGCCTTAGAGCGAACACTGAAGCTTTCTTT. Protein: CASSLRANTEAFF.

The chain carries TRBV18 and TRBJ2-1, with no clear D. The CDR3 sequence is 12 residues long. CDR1 and CDR2 (germline): KGHSH, LQKENI. Trimming removed 6 bases at V and 9 bases at J, with 12 bases between. CDR3 nucleotides: TGTGCCAGCTCCCGCGATCGGACTGAGCAGTTCTTC. Amino acid sequence: CASSRDRTEQFF.

V usage is TRBV7-6 and J usage is TRBJ2-3, with D possibly TRBD1 on 6 matching bases. CDR3 length equals 16 residues. Trimming took 4 bases from V and 8 from J, leaving 22 bases between them. CDR1 is SGHVS and CDR2 is FNYEAQ in the germline V gene. The CDR3 bases are TGTGCCAGCAGCTCTGTGGGGGCCGGGCGGGTGGCTACGCAGTATTTT. It translates to CASSSVGAGRVATQYF. Full variable domain (missing parts from reference TRBV7-6 and TRBJ2-3): GAGVSQSPRYKVTKRGQDVALRCDPISGHVSLYWYRQALGQGPEFLTYFNYEAQQDKSGLPNDRFSAERPEGSISTLTIQRTEQRDSAMYRCASSSVGAGRVATQYFGPGTRLTVL.

As DNA, the CDR3 is TGTGCCAGCAGTGATCAACGTTATACGCAGTATTTT. This encodes CASSDQRYTQYF. The chain has TRBV2 and TRBJ2-3; D ambiguous. The CDR3 totals 12 residues. V was shortened by 3 bases and J by 7 bases, with 8 bases between the two germline ends. Germline V gives CDR1 SNHLY, CDR2 FYNNEI.

The gene calls are TRBV4-3 and TRBJ1-2; no clear D. The CDR3 contains 15 residues. From germline, CDR1 is LGHNA and CDR2 YSLEER. The V end was cut by 0 bases, the J end by 0 bases, with 8 bases between. CDR3 sequence reads: CASSQEALSNYGYTF. The DNA of the CDR3 is TGCGCCAGCAGCCAAGAGGCCCTCTCTAACTATGGCTACACCTTC.

This clone was observed a handful of times. This sequence joins TRBV2 and TRBJ1-5; TRBD1 matches at 7 bases. The CDR3 consists of 15 residues. Germline loops: CDR1 SNHLY, CDR2 FYNNEI. Trimming at V came to 3 bases and at J to 2 bases, leaving 4 bases not matched to a gene. CDR3 coding DNA: TGTGCCAGCAGTGAGCAGGGGGTCGGCAATCAGCCCCAGCATTTT. Its translation: CASSEQGVGNQPQHF.

The chain is built from TRBV11-2 and TRBJ2-5; maybe TRBD1 (6 bases). The CDR3 is made up of 16 amino acids. V was trimmed by 1 base and J by 5 bases, leaving 17 bases between them. Germline CDR1 and CDR2: SGHAT and FQNNGV. CDR3 region: CASSLGTQGRRETQYF. CDR3 in DNA: TGTGCCAGCAGCTTAGGAACCCAGGGGAGAAGGGAGACCCAGTACTTC.

The V call is TRBV11-2, the J call TRBJ2-1; D gene uncertain. The CDR3 contains 15 residues. Per germline, CDR1 SGHAT and CDR2 FQNNGV. V gave up 1 base and J gave up 7 bases, with 14 bases separating them. The CDR3 nucleotides read TGTGCCAGCAGCTTAGCCACGTTTGTGGCTAATGAGCAGTTCTTC. Its translation is CASSLATFVANEQFF. Full variable domain (remainder filled in from reference TRBV11-2 and TRBJ2-1): EAGVAQSPRYKIIEKRQSVAFWCNPISGHATLYWYQQILGQGPKLLIQFQNNGVVDDSQLPKDRFSAERLKGVDSTLKIQPAKLEDSAVYLCASSLATFVANEQFFGPGTRLTVL.

This chain connects TRBV5-5 to TRBJ2-5; 11 positions match TRBD1. Germline V gene lookup returns CDR1 SGHKS and CDR2 YYEKEE (reference sequence). V trimming: 4 bases; J trimming: 7 bases; junction bases outside the gene matches: 9. The CDR3 spans 15 residues. The DNA of the CDR3 is TGTGCCAGCAGCCAAGAGCCGGGACAGGGGGGGACCCAGTACTTC. Translation gives CASSQEPGQGGTQYF.

The chain is built from TRBV27 and TRBJ1-1; D remains ambiguous. Germline V gene data show CDR1 as MNHEY and CDR2 as SMNVEV (reference sequence). Trimming removed 6 bases from V and 7 bases from J, with 15 bases in between. The length of the CDR3 is 13 residues. The CDR3 region has the DNA TGTGCCAGCAGCCCTAACAAGGGTTATGAAGCTTTCTTT. The encoded protein is CASSPNKGYEAFF.

V usage is TRBV5-1 and J usage is TRBJ2-1, with D possibly TRBD2 on 5 matching bases. V dropped 4 bases and J dropped 3 bases, with 11 bases sitting between them. CDR1 SGHRS and CDR2 YFSETQ come from the germline V gene. This CDR3 contains 14 residues. Written as DNA, the CDR3 is TGCGCCAGCAGCCCCGGACGGGACTACAATGAGCAGTTCTTC. This codes for CASSPGRDYNEQFF.

This chain links TRBV10-2 with TRBJ2-7, with D possibly TRBD2 on 6 matching bases. Germline lookup yields CDR1 WSHSY and CDR2 SAAADI. CDR3 length: 15 amino acids. Deletions cut 4 bases from V and 3 bases from J, with 16 bases between. The CDR3 DNA sequence: TGCGCCAGCAGTGGGAGCGGTAGCGGTAACTACGAGCAGTACTTC. Protein: CASSGSGSGNYEQYF.

The gene calls are TRBV10-3 and TRBJ2-3; 12 positions match TRBD2. This CDR3 is built from 14 residues. Germline CDR1 ENHRY, CDR2 SYGVKD. V gave up 10 bases and J gave up 5 bases; unmatched junction bases: 7. The CDR3 coding sequence is TGTGCCACCTCTAGCGGGGGGGCTGAAGATACGCAGTATTTT. Translation: CATSSGGAEDTQYF.

The J gene is TRBJ1-2, the V gene TRBV5-1; possible D gene TRBD1, 5 bases. This CDR3 spans 12 amino acids. V shed 0 bases and J shed 8 bases, with 8 bases lying between them. Per the germline V gene, CDR1 is SGHRS and CDR2 is YFSETQ. The CDR3 is CASSLDGDGYTF. CDR3 in DNA: TGCGCCAGCAGCTTGGATGGGGACGGCTACACCTTC.

This clone was counted between two and nine times. The genes are TRBV23-1 and TRBJ1-5; 7 nucleotides line up with TRBD1. TRBV23-1 carries the ORF label, with uncertain function. The CDR3 length is 16 residues. V dropped 9 bases and J dropped 0; count of bases not matched to a gene: 11. The CDR3 spells CARSTQGEYSNQPQHF. Written as DNA, the CDR3 is TGCGCCAGATCTACTCAGGGGGAATATAGCAATCAGCCCCAGCATTTT.

The rearrangement links TRBV4-2 to TRBJ2-6, with TRBD1 matching 8 bases. CDR1 and CDR2 (germline): LGHNA, YNFKEQ. This CDR3 has 18 residues. Trimming at V came to 2 bases and at J to 0 bases, leaving 6 bases not matched to a gene. The chain's CDR3 is CASSQKTGANSGANVLTF. In DNA, the CDR3 is TGTGCCAGCAGCCAAAAGACAGGGGCTAACTCTGGGGCCAACGTCCTGACTTTC.

V usage is TRBV7-9 and J usage is TRBJ1-1, with 7 nucleotides matching TRBD1. This CDR3 region has 14 residues. CDR1 is SEHNR, CDR2 FQNEAQ, per germline (reference sequence). Trimming cost V 5 bases and J 4 bases; bases outside gene matches: 7. The CDR3 sequence: CASSQDRASTEAFF. In DNA form, the CDR3 reads TGTGCCAGCAGCCAAGACAGGGCAAGCACTGAAGCTTTCTTT.

This sequence joins TRBV7-9 and TRBJ1-1, with TRBD1 matching 7 bases. Germline V CDR1 and CDR2: SEHNR, FQNEAQ (reference sequence). This CDR3 spans 12 amino acids. V lost 3 bases to trimming and J lost 11 bases; unmatched junction nucleotides: 6. The CDR3 protein is CASSFQTGPAFF. In DNA form, the CDR3 reads TGTGCCAGCAGCTTCCAGACAGGGCCGGCTTTCTTT.

Only a few counts were recorded for this clone. The chain has TRBV21-1 and TRBJ1-2. TRBV21-1 is termed a pseudogene. CDR3 length: 13 amino acids. CDR3 DNA: TGTGCCAGCCATATCGGGACGTACTATGGCTACACCTTC. Translating gives CASHIGTYYGYTF.

This clone came up once. This chain uses TRBV7-2 with TRBJ1-1; D gene uncertain. The CDR3 contains 13 residues. Germline lookup yields CDR1 SGHTA and CDR2 FQGNSA. Deletions cut 3 bases from V and 1 base from J, with 6 bases between. For the CDR3, the DNA is TGTGCCAGCAGCTTGCAGGAGAACACTGAAGCTTTCTTT. This gives the protein CASSLQENTEAFF.

This clone has more than one count but fewer than ten. This chain uses TRBV6-5 with TRBJ2-7; maybe TRBD2 (5 bases). V lost 4 bases to trimming and J lost 1 base, with 14 bases between them. The CDR3 length is 15 residues. CDR1 and CDR2 (germline): MNHEY, SVGAGI. The CDR3 DNA reads TGTGCCAGCAGTTCTGTCGGGGTTACGTCCTACGAGCAGTACTTC. Protein: CASSSVGVTSYEQYF.

The chain is built from TRBV7-9 and TRBJ1-2; no definite D call. The length of the CDR3 is 16 residues. Germline CDR1 reads SEHNR; CDR2 reads FQNEAQ (reference sequence). Deletions cut 1 base from V and 0 bases from J, with 12 bases between. The CDR3 nucleotides are TGTGCCAGCAGCTTAGACAGCAGACTTTCTAACTATGGCTACACCTTC. Translating it yields CASSLDSRLSNYGYTF. The full variable domain, with the rest looked up from reference TRBV7-9 and TRBJ1-2, is DTGVSQNPRHKITKRGQNVTFRCDPISEHNRLYWYRQTLGQGPEFLTYFQNEAQLEKSRLLSDRFSAERPKGSFSTLEIQRTEQGDSAMYLCASSLDSRLSNYGYTFGSGTRLTVV.

This clone was seen only a few times. V is TRBV4-2 and J is TRBJ2-3; no definite D call. Trimming pared 4 bases from V and 0 bases from J, leaving 11 bases between. CDR3 length: 15 residues. Germline CDR1 and CDR2: LGHNA and YNFKEQ. The CDR3 DNA follows: TGTGCCAGCAGCCCGTCTGGCGAGAGCACAGATACGCAGTATTTT. Amino acid sequence: CASSPSGESTDTQYF.

J is TRBJ2-2 and V is TRBV9; D not certain. This CDR3 contains 14 residues. From germline, CDR1 is SGDLS and CDR2 YYNGEE. Trimming took 0 bases from V and 6 from J, leaving 9 bases between them. The chain's CDR3 is CASSVVGVSGELFF. The CDR3 DNA sequence: TGTGCCAGCAGCGTAGTTGGGGTTTCCGGGGAGCTGTTTTTT.

V gene TRBV6-6 combines with J gene TRBJ1-1; 10 bases match TRBD1. V lost 10 bases to trimming and J lost 11 bases; unmatched junction nucleotides: 10. The germline V gene has CDR1 MNHNY and CDR2 SVGAGI (reference sequence). The CDR3 has 12 amino acids. The CDR3 coding sequence is TGTGCCACCAGGACAGGGGGGAAGTCGGCTTTCTTT. It codes for CATRTGGKSAFF.

The chain couples TRBV4-2 to TRBJ2-3, with D perhaps TRBD2 (6 bases). The CDR3 consists of 16 residues. Germline CDR1 LGHNA, CDR2 YNFKEQ. V lost 1 base and J 2 bases, leaving 13 bases between the germline ends. CDR3 region: CASSQVKRAVTDTQYF. The CDR3 bases are TGTGCCAGCAGCCAAGTTAAGCGGGCCGTCACAGATACGCAGTATTTT.

This clone was observed a handful of times. This chain links TRBV14 with TRBJ1-2; 11 bases align to TRBD1. J gave up 8 bases and V 4 bases, and 6 bases lay outside the gene matches. Per the germline V gene, CDR1 is SGHDN and CDR2 is FVKESK. The CDR3 length is 14 residues. CDR3 sequence (DNA): TGTGCCAGCAGCCCCGGGACAGGGGGTTGGGGCTACACCTTC. Its protein is CASSPGTGGWGYTF.

The gene calls are TRBV4-2 and TRBJ2-5; 9 bases are a match to TRBD1. CDR1 is LGHNA and CDR2 is YNFKEQ in the germline V gene. The ends lost 3 bases at V and 6 bases at J; junction bases unmatched: 11. CDR3 length: 16 amino acids. Written as DNA, the CDR3 is TGTGCCAGCAGCCAGGGCACAGGGGGCGGTCGGAAGACCCAGTACTTC. Translating gives CASSQGTGGGRKTQYF.

This clone was seen only a few times. This rearrangement joins TRBV6-1 to TRBJ1-5; D uncertain. V gave up 3 bases and J gave up 3 bases, with 6 bases separating them. Per germline, CDR1 MNHNS and CDR2 SASEGT. The CDR3 is made up of 13 amino acids. Here the CDR3 DNA reads TGTGCCAGCAGTGACAGACCCAATCAGCCCCAGCATTTT. Amino acid sequence: CASSDRPNQPQHF.